These 27 T cell receptor beta chains originate from one sample sequenced in a study of cytomegalovirus exposure and HLA in healthy donors (dated 2017 in TCRdb). Library preparation employed the immunoSEQ multiplex PCR assay. For the multiplex PCR, a mixture combining 60 forward primers for TCR Vbeta segments and 13 reverse primers for TCR Jbeta segments was used. Entries here come from immuneACCESS through TCRdb and include only in-frame sequences with V and J called. Some clones fail to appear in such tables; in the studies checked, an unresolved V gene covers under half of the shortfall, and the cause of the remainder is unknown. The sample records about 140,000 clones, about 75% of which are singletons. The ten largest clones capture approximately 1.6% of the sample. Sequencing was performed on PBMCs. Receptor source: a woman between 25 and 40 years old in good health and CMV-seronegative.

For the CDR3, the DNA is TGCGCCAGCAGTGTTGGGACAGGGGGTTGGGCCCAGTACTTC. Amino acids: CASSVGTGGWAQYF. V and J are TRBV10-2 and TRBJ2-5; 11 positions agree with TRBD1. Germline-derived CDR1 and CDR2 are WSHSY and SAAADI. Trimming removed 4 bases from V and 9 bases from J; junction bases left unmatched: 7. CDR3 size: 14 residues.

This chain joins TRBV10-3 and TRBJ1-2; D is perhaps TRBD1 (5 bases). Germline lookup yields CDR1 ENHRY and CDR2 SYGVKD. This CDR3 contains 15 residues. The V end lost 0 bases, the J end lost 4 bases, and 12 bases lay between the germline ends. In nucleotides, the CDR3 is TGTGCCATCAGTGAGTCGAAGGCAGGGATCTATGGCTACACCTTC. Translating gives CAISESKAGIYGYTF.

The rearrangement uses TRBV18 and TRBJ1-1, with a possible D match to TRBD1 (6 bases). V lost 6 bases to trimming and J lost 4 bases, with 12 bases between them. Germline lookup yields CDR1 KGHSH and CDR2 LQKENI. This CDR3 is 13 amino acids long. The CDR3 DNA reads as TGTGCCAGCTCGGCGACAGGACCCACTGAAGCTTTCTTT. The encoded protein is CASSATGPTEAFF.

This rearrangement joins TRBV10-1 to TRBJ2-7, with 10 bases aligning to TRBD2. This CDR3 contains 17 residues. Unmatched junction bases numbered 9, after V lost 2 bases and J lost 2 bases. Germline CDR1 WNHNN, CDR2 SYGVQD (reference sequence). CDR3 sequence: CASSEERLAGETYEQYV. For the CDR3, the DNA is TGCGCCAGCAGTGAGGAGAGGCTAGCGGGGGAGACCTACGAGCAGTACGTC.

The chain uses TRBV5-1 and TRBJ1-4; D is ambiguous. Trimming left V 1 base short and J 3 bases short, with 7 bases between. Germline V CDR1 and CDR2: SGHRS, YFSETQ. The CDR3 runs 14 residues. The CDR3 spells CASSLRSSNEKLFF. The CDR3 region has the DNA TGCGCCAGCAGCTTGAGGAGTTCTAATGAAAAACTGTTTTTT. Filled out from reference TRBV5-1 and TRBJ1-4, the complete variable domain reads KAGVTQTPRYLIKTRGQQVTLSCSPISGHRSVSWYQQTPGQGLQFLFEYFSETQRNKGNFPGRFSGRQFSNSRSEMNVSTLELGDSALYLCASSLRSSNEKLFFGSGTQLSVL.

This sequence joins TRBV7-6 and TRBJ2-2; TRBD2 matches 9 bases. J lost 6 bases, V lost 2 bases, and 7 bases had no gene match. In germline, CDR1 is SGHVS, CDR2 FNYEAQ. CDR3 length equals 16 residues. This chain's CDR3 is CASSLQGGGAPGELFF. In nucleotides, the CDR3 is TGTGCCAGCAGCTTACAAGGCGGGGGGGCCCCCGGGGAGCTGTTTTTT.

V usage is TRBV7-6 and J usage is TRBJ1-1; tentative D call: TRBD1 (5 bases). Trimming removed 5 bases from V and 0 bases from J, with 10 bases in between. Germline V gene sequence: CDR1 SGHVS, CDR2 FNYEAQ. The CDR3 is made up of 14 amino acids. The CDR3: CASSPRGMNTEAFF. Here the CDR3 DNA reads TGTGCCAGCAGCCCAAGGGGTATGAACACTGAAGCTTTCTTT.

CDR3 coding DNA: TGCAGCGTTGATACAGGGGCGGACACTGAAGCTTTCTTT. Translated: CSVDTGADTEAFF. This rearrangement joins TRBV29-1 to TRBJ1-1; 7 bases agree with TRBD1. Germline CDR1 and CDR2: SQVTM and ANQGSEA. This CDR3 has 13 residues. V lost 3 bases, J lost 3 bases, and 4 bases stayed unmatched.

The chain links TRBV28 to TRBJ2-7; TRBD1 agrees at 8 bases. V shed 4 bases and J 0 bases; nucleotides not matched to a gene: 11. In germline, CDR1 is MDHEN, CDR2 SYDVKM. The CDR3 loop spans 17 amino acids. The CDR3 DNA reads as TGTGCCAGCAGTTCCCTCCGCCGGGACAGGACCTCCTACGAGCAGTACTTC. As protein: CASSSLRRDRTSYEQYF.

The chain recombines TRBV11-2 with TRBJ2-1; 7 bases are a match to TRBD1. The V gene end was trimmed by 6 bases and the J gene end by 14 bases; junction bases not matched to a gene: 10. Per the germline V gene, CDR1 is SGHAT and CDR2 is FQNNGV. The CDR3 is made up of 12 amino acids. Written as DNA, the CDR3 is TGTGCCAGCAGTTCCCAGGGGGAAGTAAAGTTCTTC. This sequence encodes CASSSQGEVKFF.

The rearrangement links TRBV18 to TRBJ1-4, with 10 bases lining up with TRBD1. The V gene end was trimmed by 8 bases and the J gene end by 5 bases; junction bases not matched to a gene: 5. Germline values: CDR1 KGHSH, CDR2 LQKENI. The CDR3 length is 14 residues. The CDR3 nucleotides are TGTGCCAGCGGCGAGGGACAGGGGAATGAAAAACTGTTTTTT. The encoded protein is CASGEGQGNEKLFF.

V and J are TRBV5-1 and TRBJ2-6, with TRBD2 matching 9 bases. The V gene end was trimmed by 2 bases and the J gene end by 0 bases; junction bases not matched to a gene: 15. This CDR3 is built from 21 residues. Germline assignment: CDR1 SGHRS and CDR2 YFSETQ. CDR3 protein: CASSLVPSASGASSGANVLTF. Here the CDR3 DNA reads TGCGCCAGCAGCTTAGTCCCCTCGGCTAGCGGGGCCAGCTCTGGGGCCAACGTCCTGACTTTC. The full variable domain, in which reference TRBV5-1 and TRBJ2-6 provide the parts outside the CDR3, is KAGVTQTPRYLIKTRGQQVTLSCSPISGHRSVSWYQQTPGQGLQFLFEYFSETQRNKGNFPGRFSGRQFSNSRSEMNVSTLELGDSALYLCASSLVPSASGASSGANVLTFGAGSRLTVL.

The gene calls are TRBV2 and TRBJ1-5; D is perhaps TRBD1 (6 bases). Trimming removed 2 bases at V and 2 bases at J, with 10 bases between. Germline assignment: CDR1 SNHLY and CDR2 FYNNEI. CDR3 size: 15 residues. CDR3 sequence reads: CASSEQGLGNQPQHF. The DNA for the CDR3 is TGTGCCAGCAGTGAACAGGGGTTAGGCAATCAGCCCCAGCATTTT.

This chain joins TRBV28 and TRBJ1-2, with D unclear. Trimming left V 7 bases short and J 2 bases short, with 14 bases between. Germline-derived CDR1 and CDR2 are MDHEN and SYDVKM. The CDR3 extends over 14 amino acids. The CDR3 here is CASTLGGGNYGYTF. The CDR3 nucleotides read TGTGCCAGCACCCTTGGAGGAGGGAACTATGGCTACACCTTC.

This sequence joins TRBV2 and TRBJ2-5, with D possibly being TRBD2 (6 bases). Per germline, CDR1 SNHLY and CDR2 FYNNEI. Trimming stripped 4 bases from V and 4 bases from J, with 13 bases between. This CDR3 has 14 amino acids. The CDR3: CASSVRAGRETQYF. Here the CDR3 DNA reads TGTGCCAGCAGTGTTAGAGCGGGTCGAGAGACCCAGTACTTC.

This clone was seen only a few times. The chain recombines TRBV7-2 with TRBJ2-2, with 9 positions matching TRBD1. Trimming took 6 bases from V and 9 from J; bases not matched to a gene: 8. Per the germline V gene, CDR1 is SGHTA and CDR2 is FQGNSA. CDR3 size: 14 residues. CDR3 DNA sequence: TGTGCCAGCAGTCGGGGGACAGGGTCGTGGGAGCTGTTTTTT. It is translated as CASSRGTGSWELFF.

In its sample, this clone was seen a few times. This chain links TRBV11-1 with TRBJ2-7, with a weak D call TRBD1 (5 bases). V shed 5 bases and J shed 4 bases, with 9 bases lying between them. Germline V lookup: CDR1 SGHAT, CDR2 FQDESV (reference sequence). This CDR3 is 12 amino acids long. CDR3 amino acids: CASSQQGYEQYF. The CDR3 nucleotides are TGTGCCAGCAGCCAGCAGGGTTACGAGCAGTACTTC.

V usage is TRBV10-2 and J usage is TRBJ1-1; TRBD1 might be the D (5 bases). The CDR3 sequence is 13 residues long. V was clipped by 7 bases and J by 7 bases, with 16 bases between them. Germline V CDR1 and CDR2: WSHSY, SAAADI. The CDR3 bases are TGCGCCAGCACCCCTCGGGGGGGTAGTGAAGCTTTCTTT. This gives the protein CASTPRGGSEAFF.

This chain uses TRBV30 with TRBJ2-1; TRBD2 matches 8 bases. After removal of 2 bases from V and 4 bases from J, the junction contained 7 bases not matched to a gene. The CDR3 length is 15 residues. Germline CDR1 GTSNPN, CDR2 SVGIG (reference sequence). The CDR3 reads CAWSPLVAGYNEQFF. CDR3 DNA sequence: TGTGCCTGGAGTCCCCTGGTAGCGGGGTACAATGAGCAGTTCTTC.

This chain joins TRBV6-5 and TRBJ1-1; D possibly corresponds to TRBD1 (5 bases). CDR1 MNHEY and CDR2 SVGAGI come from the germline V gene. The CDR3 length is 14 residues. The V end was cut by 4 bases, the J end by 4 bases, with 13 bases between. The CDR3 sequence is CASSFGGTPTEAFF. The CDR3 DNA follows: TGTGCCAGCAGTTTTGGCGGGACTCCCACTGAAGCTTTCTTT.

This clone is medium-sized by share. The chain couples TRBV2 to TRBJ2-7; D gene unclear. This CDR3 contains 11 residues. V was cut by 8 bases and J by 0 bases, with 5 bases left in between. From germline, CDR1 is SNHLY and CDR2 FYNNEI. CDR3 residues: CASASSYEQYF. The CDR3 bases are TGTGCCAGCGCCAGCTCCTACGAGCAGTACTTC.

The V and J genes are TRBV5-4 and TRBJ2-3; 9 nucleotides match TRBD1. The CDR3 spans 15 residues. Germline V gene lookup returns CDR1 SGHNT and CDR2 YYREEE (reference sequence). V was pared by 4 bases and J by 8 bases, with 11 bases of the junction left unmatched. CDR3 bases: TGTGCCAGCAGCCTCAGGACAGGGGAGTCCGTTACGCAGTATTTT. This encodes CASSLRTGESVTQYF.

This chain connects TRBV5-6 to TRBJ1-6; no definite D call. The germline V gene encodes CDR1 SGHDT and CDR2 YYEEEE. V gave up 0 bases and J gave up 6 bases, with 7 bases separating them. The CDR3 is 14 amino acids. CDR3 region: CASSLDSVNSPLHF. The CDR3 DNA reads as TGTGCCAGCAGCTTGGATTCGGTTAATTCACCCCTCCACTTT.

The chain links TRBV5-4 to TRBJ2-7; 10 bases align to TRBD1. From germline, CDR1 is SGHNT and CDR2 YYREEE (reference sequence). Trimming at V came to 3 bases and at J to 4 bases, leaving 4 bases not matched to a gene. The CDR3 sequence is 14 residues long. Written as DNA, the CDR3 is TGTGCCAGCAGCTCGACAGGGGGCGAGTACGAGCAGTACGTC. Translated, it gives CASSSTGGEYEQYV.

The J gene is TRBJ2-1, the V gene TRBV10-3; 10 nucleotides align to TRBD1. Trimming took 6 bases from V and 4 from J; bases not matched to a gene: 6. CDR1 is ENHRY, CDR2 SYGVKD, per germline. CDR3 length: 15 residues. This CDR3 is CAIREDRGRYNEQFF. The CDR3 bases are TGTGCCATCAGGGAGGACAGGGGGAGGTACAATGAGCAGTTCTTC.

This rearrangement joins TRBV18 to TRBJ2-6, with D unresolved. The CDR3 has 15 residues. Deletions cut 4 bases from V and 0 bases from J, with 7 bases between. CDR1 and CDR2 from the germline V gene are KGHSH and LQKENI. The DNA of the CDR3 is TGTGCCAGCTCACACGGTAACTCTGGGGCCAACGTCCTGACTTTC. This sequence encodes CASSHGNSGANVLTF.

In its sample, this clone was seen a few times. The chain uses TRBV5-4 and TRBJ2-5; D is possibly TRBD2 (5 bases). The CDR3 has 13 residues. Germline-derived CDR1 and CDR2 are SGHNT and YYREEE (reference sequence). Trimming removed 4 bases from V and 3 bases from J, with 10 bases in between. This CDR3 reads CASSAGLEETQYF. DNA for the CDR3: TGTGCCAGCAGCGCCGGACTGGAAGAGACCCAGTACTTC.